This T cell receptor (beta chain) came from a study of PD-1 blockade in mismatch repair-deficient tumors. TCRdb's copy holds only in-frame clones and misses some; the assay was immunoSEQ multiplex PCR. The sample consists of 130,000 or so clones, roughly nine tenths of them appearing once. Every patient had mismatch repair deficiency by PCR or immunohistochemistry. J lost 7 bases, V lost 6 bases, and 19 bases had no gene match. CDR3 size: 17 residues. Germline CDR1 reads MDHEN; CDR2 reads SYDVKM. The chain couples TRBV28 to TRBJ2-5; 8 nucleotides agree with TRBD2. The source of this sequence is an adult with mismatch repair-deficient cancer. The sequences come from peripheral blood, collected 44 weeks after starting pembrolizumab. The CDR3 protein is CASSSLFMSGSKVTQYF. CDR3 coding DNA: TGTGCCAGCAGCTCCCTCTTCATGAGCGGGAGTAAGGTGACCCAGTACTTC.